Each of the 25 T cell receptor beta chains below was sequenced from the same sample in a study of blood T cell repertoires in COVID-19. This table comes from immunoSEQ multiplex PCR, and its TCRdb copy is limited to in-frame clones, with some not included. The repertoire holds around 25,000 clones, with roughly 89% as singletons. Sequenced input: peripheral blood. All receptors come from a woman aged 60-75 years with active COVID-19.

The J gene is TRBJ2-5, the V gene TRBV7-9, with 11 bases identical to TRBD1. Germline CDR1 SEHNR, CDR2 FQNEAQ (reference sequence). V lost 1 base, J lost 5 bases, and 6 bases stayed unmatched. This CDR3 contains 16 residues. CDR3 in amino acids: CASSLEGQGARETQYF. Here the CDR3 DNA reads TGTGCCAGCAGCTTAGAAGGACAGGGGGCGAGGGAGACCCAGTACTTC.

The rearrangement links TRBV6-2 or TRBV6-3 to TRBJ1-1; D uncertain. Germline CDR1 and CDR2: MNHEY and SVGEGT. V lost 2 bases to trimming and J lost 2 bases, with 9 bases between them. The CDR3 spans 14 residues. CDR3 sequence: CASSYRTVNTEAFF. As DNA, the CDR3 is TGTGCCAGCAGTTACAGAACAGTTAACACTGAAGCTTTCTTT.

The rearrangement uses TRBV7-2 and TRBJ2-7, with D maybe TRBD2 (6 bases). V was trimmed by 4 bases and J by 5 bases, leaving 18 bases between them. This CDR3 is built from 15 residues. CDR1 is SGHTA, CDR2 FQGNSA, per germline. The CDR3 region has the DNA TGTGCCAGCAGCTCGCGGGGACTTGGGGCGGACGAGCAGTACTTC. Its translation is CASSSRGLGADEQYF.

This sequence joins TRBV11-2 and TRBJ2-2; D is unresolved. Trimming removed 5 bases from V and 6 bases from J, with 10 bases in between. The germline V gene has CDR1 SGHAT and CDR2 FQNNGV. This CDR3 is built from 13 residues. The CDR3 sequence is CASSLREPGELFF. For the CDR3, the DNA is TGTGCCAGCAGCCTTCGAGAGCCCGGGGAGCTGTTTTTT.

This clone was seen only once. The rearrangement uses TRBV5-1 and TRBJ2-5; 7 bases are a match to TRBD1. V was clipped by 4 bases and J by 2 bases; unmatched bases: 5. CDR1 and CDR2 from the germline V gene are SGHRS and YFSETQ. The CDR3 has 14 residues. DNA for the CDR3: TGCGCCAGCAGCCACAGGGGTATTCAAGAGACCCAGTACTTC. This translates into CASSHRGIQETQYF.

The chain combines TRBV15 with TRBJ2-5; 9 bases line up with TRBD1. The CDR3 is 16 residues long. Losses at the gene ends were 5 bases for V and 2 bases for J; bases not matched to a gene: 9. Germline assignment: CDR1 LNHNV and CDR2 YYDKDF (reference sequence). CDR3 protein: CATSSVWGQGQETQYF. CDR3 DNA sequence: TGTGCCACCAGCTCGGTTTGGGGACAGGGACAAGAGACCCAGTACTTC.

V and J are TRBV9 and TRBJ2-5, with 7 nucleotides matching TRBD1. V gave up 3 bases and J gave up 7 bases; unmatched junction bases: 9. Germline CDR1 reads SGDLS; CDR2 reads YYNGEE. This CDR3 has 14 residues. The CDR3 region has the DNA TGTGCCAGCAGCGACAGGGGTGGTGGGGGGACCCAGTACTTC. Protein: CASSDRGGGGTQYF.

The chain combines TRBV6-5 with TRBJ1-1; 7 bases agree with TRBD1. Germline values: CDR1 MNHEY, CDR2 SVGAGI. Trimming cost V 8 bases and J 6 bases; bases outside gene matches: 12. The CDR3 covers 14 residues. CDR3: CASRTMTGPAEAFF. In nucleotides, the CDR3 is TGTGCCAGCCGAACGATGACAGGGCCCGCTGAAGCTTTCTTT.

The rearrangement uses TRBV5-1 and TRBJ2-7; 9 bases line up with TRBD2. CDR3 size: 15 residues. Germline CDR1 and CDR2: SGHRS and YFSETQ. Trimming cost V 4 bases and J 5 bases; bases outside gene matches: 10. As DNA, the CDR3 is TGCGCCAGCAGCGGACTTAGCGGGAGTTTCCACGAGCAGTACTTC. Translating gives CASSGLSGSFHEQYF. Filled out from reference TRBV5-1 and TRBJ2-7, the complete variable domain reads KAGVTQTPRYLIKTRGQQVTLSCSPISGHRSVSWYQQTPGQGLQFLFEYFSETQRNKGNFPGRFSGRQFSNSRSEMNVSTLELGDSALYLCASSGLSGSFHEQYFGPGTRLTVT.

This clone has a handful of counts. This chain connects TRBV9 to TRBJ2-1; 15 nucleotides match TRBD2. V shed 0 bases, J shed 10 bases, and the junction held 2 bases outside the gene matches. Germline CDR1 reads SGDLS; CDR2 reads YYNGEE. The CDR3 has 15 amino acids. CDR3 in DNA: TGTGCCAGCAGCGTAGCGGGACTAGCGGGAGGCGAGCAGTTCTTC. Amino acid sequence: CASSVAGLAGGEQFF.

This clone was observed a handful of times. This chain joins TRBV5-4 and TRBJ2-2; a possible D gene is TRBD2 (5 bases). CDR3 size: 15 residues. CDR1 SGHNT and CDR2 YYREEE come from the germline V gene (reference sequence). With 5 bases removed from V and 6 bases from J, the gap between germline ends came to 17 bases. As DNA, the CDR3 is TGTGCCAGCAGTTCCTCCGGGGTACGAGCCGGGGAGCTGTTTTTT. It yields the protein CASSSSGVRAGELFF.

This chain joins TRBV5-4 and TRBJ2-3; 8 bases line up with TRBD1. This CDR3 has 17 residues. Looked up from germline, CDR1 is SGHNT and CDR2 is YYREEE (reference sequence). The trim removed 4 bases at V and 2 bases at J, leaving 12 bases unmatched. The CDR3 here is CASSPPRGQGPTDTQYF. The CDR3 DNA reads TGTGCCAGCAGCCCCCCGAGAGGACAGGGCCCCACAGATACGCAGTATTTT. Based on the CDR3 plus reference TRBV5-4 and TRBJ2-3, the full variable domain is ETGVTQSPTHLIKTRGQQVTLRCSSQSGHNTVSWYQQALGQGPQFIFQYYREEENGRGNFPPRFSGLQFPNYSSELNVNALELDDSALYLCASSPPRGQGPTDTQYFGPGTRLTVL.

This clone turned up a few times. The CDR3 sequence: CASSHTGTSGRVTGELFF. The CDR3 coding sequence is TGTGCCAGCAGTCATACCGGGACTAGCGGGAGGGTCACCGGGGAGCTGTTTTTT. The V call is TRBV27, the J call TRBJ2-2, with TRBD2 identical over 16 bases. Per germline, CDR1 MNHEY and CDR2 SMNVEV (reference sequence). J was trimmed by 4 bases and V by 5 bases; bases with no gene match: 7. This CDR3 is built from 18 residues.

The chain has TRBV7-9 and TRBJ1-2; D is undetermined. V lost 3 bases, J lost 2 bases, and 7 bases lay in between. CDR1 SEHNR and CDR2 FQNEAQ come from the germline V gene (reference sequence). The CDR3 is 13 residues long. CDR3 in DNA: TGTGCCAGCAGCTTTGGGCCGAACTATGGCTACACCTTC. Protein product: CASSFGPNYGYTF.

The V gene is TRBV24-1, the J gene TRBJ1-6; 9 nucleotides match TRBD1. Losses at the gene ends were 6 bases for V and 7 bases for J; bases not matched to a gene: 6. CDR1 KGHDR and CDR2 SFDVKD come from the germline V gene. The CDR3 is made up of 15 amino acids. The CDR3 DNA reads TGTGCCACCAGTACTGGGACAGGGTGGAATTCACCCCTCCACTTT. Translated, it gives CATSTGTGWNSPLHF.

The gene calls are TRBV27 and TRBJ1-2; 7 positions agree with TRBD1. The CDR3 is 14 residues long. Germline CDR1 is MNHEY and CDR2 is SMNVEV (reference sequence). The J segment lost 5 bases and the V segment lost 5 bases, leaving 8 bases of the junction unmatched. CDR3 sequence (DNA): TGTGCCAGCAGTCGGGACAGAGATTTTTATGGCTACACCTTC. It translates to CASSRDRDFYGYTF.

This clone was detected only once. V is TRBV27 and J is TRBJ2-5; D is possibly TRBD2 (6 bases). The V gene lost 4 bases and the J gene lost 0 bases, with 12 bases spanning the gap. The CDR3 has 15 residues. CDR1 and CDR2 (germline): MNHEY, SMNVEV (reference sequence). The CDR3 here is CASSSGGLYQETQYF. The CDR3 DNA reads as TGTGCCAGCAGTTCCGGGGGACTGTACCAAGAGACCCAGTACTTC.

This chain joins TRBV4-1 and TRBJ2-7; TRBD2 might be the D (6 bases). Germline V gene lookup returns CDR1 MGHRA and CDR2 YSYEKL. The germline V and J ends were trimmed by 6 bases and 1 base, with 19 bases remaining between them. The CDR3 is made up of 16 amino acids. The CDR3 here is CASSFSRSRDSYEQYF. The CDR3 region has the DNA TGCGCCAGCAGTTTTTCAAGATCGCGGGATTCCTACGAGCAGTACTTC.

The chain joins TRBV4-3 to TRBJ2-2, with D perhaps TRBD2 (5 bases). Per the germline V gene, CDR1 is LGHNA and CDR2 is YSLEER. This CDR3 comprises 16 residues. V lost 1 base, J lost 1 base, and 10 bases lay in between. CDR3 in amino acids: CASSQVRTVNTGELFF. The CDR3 DNA sequence: TGCGCCAGCAGCCAAGTTAGGACTGTGAACACCGGGGAGCTGTTTTTT.

The chain carries TRBV18 and TRBJ2-7; D is possibly TRBD2 (8 bases). The CDR3 contains 18 residues. CDR1 is KGHSH, CDR2 LQKENI, per germline. The germline V and J ends were trimmed by 3 bases and 2 bases, with 23 bases remaining between them. CDR3 sequence: CASSPTPGTSQGAYEQYF. The CDR3 nucleotides read TGTGCCAGCTCACCCACCCCCGGGACTAGTCAGGGGGCCTACGAGCAGTACTTC.

The CDR3: CASTKGGDGYTF. The CDR3, as DNA: TGCGCCAGCACCAAGGGGGGGGACGGCTACACCTTC. The rearrangement links TRBV5-1 to TRBJ1-2, with D possibly matching TRBD1 (6 bases). V dropped 6 bases and J dropped 8 bases, with 14 bases sitting between them. The germline gives CDR1 SGHRS, CDR2 YFSETQ. This CDR3 spans 12 amino acids.

V usage is TRBV3-1 (or the pseudogene TRBV3-2) and J usage is TRBJ2-3; possible D gene TRBD2, 6 bases. Trimming stripped 2 bases from V and 0 bases from J, with 12 bases between. CDR1 is LGHDT, CDR2 YNNKEL, per germline (reference sequence). This CDR3 is 16 amino acids long. CDR3 DNA: TGTGCCAGCAGCCAACGCCCGGGACTCAGCACAGATACGCAGTATTTT. Protein: CASSQRPGLSTDTQYF.

The chain combines TRBV5-1 with TRBJ1-1; 7 bases are shared with TRBD1. The V gene end was trimmed by 4 bases and the J gene end by 4 bases; junction bases not matched to a gene: 7. CDR3 size: 14 residues. CDR1 SGHRS and CDR2 YFSETQ come from the germline V gene. For the CDR3, the DNA is TGCGCCAGCAGCCTCGGACAGGAGGGCACTGAAGCTTTCTTT. This sequence encodes CASSLGQEGTEAFF.

The chain uses TRBV28 and TRBJ2-3; 7 bases map to TRBD2. V was clipped by 2 bases and J by 5 bases; unmatched bases: 4. The V gene's germline CDR1 is MDHEN and CDR2 SYDVKM. The CDR3 extends over 14 amino acids. CDR3 loop: CASSLAGDLDTQYF. The CDR3 region has the DNA TGTGCCAGCAGTTTAGCGGGAGATTTAGATACGCAGTATTTT.

The chain has TRBV2 and TRBJ2-7; 9 bases are a match to TRBD2. V shed 7 bases, J shed 2 bases, and the junction held 9 bases outside the gene matches. The CDR3 has 15 residues. Germline CDR1 SNHLY, CDR2 FYNNEI. In nucleotides, the CDR3 is TGTGCCAGCAAGGGGGGGCTAGCGGGAACCTACGAGCAGTACTTC. The encoded protein is CASKGGLAGTYEQYF. The full variable domain, its missing parts supplied by reference TRBV2 and TRBJ2-7, is EPEVTQTPSHQVTQMGQEVILRCVPISNHLYFYWYRQILGQKVEFLVSFYNNEISEKSEIFDDQFSVERPDGSNFTLKIRSTKLEDSAMYFCASKGGLAGTYEQYFGPGTRLTVT.